This T cell receptor (beta chain) was recorded in a study of cytomegalovirus exposure and HLA in healthy donors. General study results and limits: Over 150 TCR beta chains were listed as cytomegalovirus-associated.

The study ran its PCR with 60 Vbeta and 13 Jbeta primers. The method was immunoSEQ multiplex PCR; TCRdb's version includes in-frame clones alone and lacks a portion of them. The sample has roughly 120,000 clones; about four fifths are singletons. V lost 3 bases to trimming and J lost 0 bases, with 8 bases between them. Germline lookup yields CDR1 SEHNR and CDR2 FQNEAQ (reference sequence). CDR3 length: 14 residues. Turning to this clone: Its antigen is undetermined.

This chain links TRBV7-9 with TRBJ1-1; D remains unclear. Sequenced material: PBMCs. The TCR originated in a female donor in good health and CMV-seropositive. The CDR3 DNA reads TGTGCCAGCAGCTTGTTATCCGTGAACACTGAAGCTTTCTTT. Its translation: CASSLLSVNTEAFF. Using reference TRBV7-9 and TRBJ1-1 for the parts outside the CDR3, the full variable domain is DTGVSQNPRHKITKRGQNVTFRCDPISEHNRLYWYRQTLGQGPEFLTYFQNEAQLEKSRLLSDRFSAERPKGSFSTLEIQRTEQGDSAMYLCASSLLSVNTEAFFGQGTRLTVV.